These 30 T cell receptor beta chains were sequenced from one sample in a study of beta chain features in type 1 diabetes. General observations from the study: TCRB CDR3s from Type 1 diabetes patients were moderately but significantly shorter in all four CD4+ subsets.

Their antigens are not known. Isolated RNA was reverse transcribed in full, so expressed TCRB transcripts were sequenced. TCRdb's table, derived via immunoSEQ multiplex PCR, lists solely in-frame clones and lacks some. The repertoire holds 630,000 or so clones, 11% to 15% seen once, with less than 0.04% in the top ten. What was sequenced was naive CD4+ T cells from blood. The source of these receptors is a man younger than 30 with type 1 diabetes.

The rearrangement links TRBV4-3 to TRBJ2-7, with D perhaps matching TRBD2 (5 bases). This CDR3 is 15 amino acids long. Germline V gene sequence: CDR1 LGHNA, CDR2 YSLEER. The V gene lost 3 bases and the J gene lost 7 bases, with 19 bases spanning the gap. The CDR3 region is CASSQETRSSGEQYF. In nucleotides, the CDR3 is TGCGCCAGCAGCCAGGAAACGAGATCCTCGGGGGAGCAGTACTTC.

The table lists this clone with a few counts. This chain joins TRBV30 and TRBJ2-1, with D possibly matching TRBD2 (7 bases). V was clipped by 5 bases and J by 3 bases, with 14 bases between them. The CDR3 is made up of 14 amino acids. Per germline, CDR1 GTSNPN and CDR2 SVGIG (reference sequence). The CDR3 loop is CAWLGGGLYNEQFF. As DNA, the CDR3 is TGTGCCTGGTTAGGCGGGGGCCTCTACAATGAGCAGTTCTTC.

The V and J genes are TRBV5-1 and TRBJ2-7; no reliable D call. CDR1 is SGHRS and CDR2 is YFSETQ in the germline V gene. V lost 4 bases to trimming and J lost 4 bases, with 15 bases between them. This CDR3 is 14 amino acids long. The CDR3 is CASSTGAAKYEQYF. CDR3 in DNA: TGCGCCAGCAGCACCGGAGCCGCAAAGTACGAGCAGTACTTC.

This clone was counted a few times. This chain uses TRBV30 with TRBJ2-1; D may be TRBD1 (5 bases). Germline-derived CDR1 and CDR2 are GTSNPN and SVGIG (reference sequence). V was pared by 1 base and J by 3 bases, with 7 bases between. This CDR3 region has 13 residues. The CDR3 bases are TGTGCCTGGAGTGGGACAAGCTACAATGAGCAGTTCTTC. Protein sequence: CAWSGTSYNEQFF. Full variable domain (rest looked up from reference TRBV30 and TRBJ2-1): SQTIHQWPATLVQPVGSPLSLECTVEGTSNPNLYWYRQAAGRGLQLLFYSVGIGQISSEVPQNLSASRPQDRQFILSSKKLLLSDSGFYLCAWSGTSYNEQFFGPGTRLTVL.

The CDR3 loop reads CASKQKPDNEQFF. CDR3 coding DNA: TGTGCCAGTAAGCAGAAACCTGACAATGAGCAGTTCTTC. The V call is TRBV19, the J call TRBJ2-1; D gene uncertain. CDR1 is LNHDA and CDR2 is SQIVND in the germline V gene (reference sequence). Trimming took 7 bases from V and 5 from J, leaving 12 bases between them. CDR3 size: 13 residues.

The genes are TRBV27 and TRBJ2-7, with 7 positions matching TRBD1. CDR3 length: 15 amino acids. Germline assignment: CDR1 MNHEY and CDR2 SMNVEV (reference sequence). V dropped 8 bases and J dropped 2; count of bases not matched to a gene: 12. The CDR3 sequence is CASAPRGTGTYEQYF. The CDR3 bases are TGTGCCAGCGCACCCAGGGGGACCGGGACCTACGAGCAGTACTTC.

The chain recombines TRBV19 with TRBJ2-7, with D possibly matching TRBD1 (6 bases). The V end lost 9 bases, the J end lost 10 bases, and 16 bases lay between the germline ends. The CDR3 consists of 11 residues. CDR1 and CDR2 (germline): LNHDA, SQIVND (reference sequence). This CDR3 reads CASGKTGIQYF. The DNA for the CDR3 is TGTGCCAGCGGAAAGACAGGTATTCAGTACTTC.

This clone was picked up a small number of times. V gene TRBV27 combines with J gene TRBJ1-5; D unresolved. The CDR3 totals 15 residues. CDR1 and CDR2 from the germline V gene are MNHEY and SMNVEV (reference sequence). Trimming took 6 bases from V and 2 from J, leaving 14 bases between them. Written as DNA, the CDR3 is TGTGCCAGCAGCCTGCGAGGCGCCGGCAATCAGCCCCAGCATTTT. Protein: CASSLRGAGNQPQHF.

This clone was counted a few times. The chain has TRBV9 and TRBJ1-4; D unclear. Trimming left V 0 bases short and J 2 bases short, with 14 bases between. The CDR3 length is 17 residues. The V gene's germline CDR1 is SGDLS and CDR2 YYNGEE. CDR3 amino acids: CASSVGQLISTNEKLFF. The CDR3 DNA follows: TGTGCCAGCAGCGTAGGTCAGTTGATTTCGACTAATGAAAAACTGTTTTTT.

The table lists this clone with a few counts. The chain is built from TRBV2 and TRBJ1-4; 9 nucleotides agree with TRBD1. Germline V gene sequence: CDR1 SNHLY, CDR2 FYNNEI. V dropped 0 bases and J dropped 4; count of bases not matched to a gene: 0. The CDR3 runs to 15 residues. CDR3 region: CASSEATGGNEKLFF. The CDR3 DNA follows: TGTGCCAGCAGTGAAGCGACAGGGGGTAATGAAAAACTGTTTTTT.

The chain has TRBV7-2 and TRBJ2-7, with 10 bases matching TRBD1. Germline lookup yields CDR1 SGHTA and CDR2 FQGNSA. This CDR3 comprises 14 residues. The ends lost 4 bases at V and 6 bases at J; junction bases unmatched: 6. The CDR3 region is CASSSRDRGGEQYF. Here the CDR3 DNA reads TGTGCCAGCAGCTCCCGGGACAGGGGAGGCGAGCAGTACTTC.

There are a few counts of this clone. This rearrangement joins TRBV5-4 to TRBJ2-1, with D unclear. Germline CDR1 reads SGHNT; CDR2 reads YYREEE (reference sequence). Trimming pared 4 bases from V and 3 bases from J, leaving 11 bases between. This CDR3 comprises 14 residues. The CDR3 sequence is CASSLTLIYNEQFF. CDR3 coding DNA: TGTGCCAGCAGCCTGACGTTGATCTACAATGAGCAGTTCTTC.

Remarks on this clone: Other nucleotide sequences in the sample specify the same CDR3. The chain uses TRBV7-3 and TRBJ2-5; 7 bases map to TRBD1. The germline V gene encodes CDR1 SGHTA and CDR2 FQGTGA. This CDR3 is 13 amino acids long. V was pared by 5 bases and J by 4 bases, with 4 bases of the junction left unmatched. The CDR3 DNA sequence: TGTGCCAGCAGCCTGGGACAGCGAGAGACCCAGTACTTC. Protein: CASSLGQRETQYF. The full variable domain, with the rest looked up from reference TRBV7-3 and TRBJ2-5, is GAGVSQTPSNKVTEKGKYVELRCDPISGHTALYWYRQSLGQGPEFLIYFQGTGAADDSGLPNDRFFAVRPEGSVSTLKIQRTERGDSAVYLCASSLGQRETQYFGPGTRLLVL.

This clone appeared a few times. CDR3 nucleotide sequence: TGTGCCAGCAGTTTGACCGGTGAAAAACTGTTTTTT. The encoded protein is CASSLTGEKLFF. The rearrangement uses TRBV28 and TRBJ1-4; D gene ambiguous. Germline lookup yields CDR1 MDHEN and CDR2 SYDVKM. The CDR3 has 12 residues. Trimming cost V 3 bases and J 7 bases, with 6 bases left between them.

This clone was seen only a few times. CDR3 protein: CASSQDSRQDNYGYTF. As DNA, the CDR3 is TGCGCCAGCAGCCAAGACTCGCGACAGGACAACTATGGCTACACCTTC. The rearrangement uses TRBV4-1 and TRBJ1-2, with D perhaps TRBD1 (6 bases). The germline V and J ends were trimmed by 0 bases and 2 bases, with 13 bases remaining between them. The germline CDR1 and CDR2 sequences are MGHRA and YSYEKL. This CDR3 is 16 amino acids long.

V and J are TRBV7-9 and TRBJ1-5, with a tentative D call TRBD1 (5 bases). V lost 5 bases and J 5 bases, leaving 10 bases between the germline ends. The length of the CDR3 is 13 residues. Germline lookup yields CDR1 SEHNR and CDR2 FQNEAQ (reference sequence). The CDR3 spells CASSPLQDQPQHF. CDR3 sequence (DNA): TGTGCCAGCAGCCCTTTACAGGATCAGCCCCAGCATTTT.

The gene calls are TRBV7-2 and TRBJ2-5, with 8 bases lining up with TRBD2. CDR3 length: 15 residues. The J segment lost 3 bases and the V segment lost 3 bases, leaving 6 bases of the junction unmatched. Germline values: CDR1 SGHTA, CDR2 FQGNSA. CDR3: CASSFGGDTKETQYF. CDR3 bases: TGTGCCAGCAGCTTCGGGGGGGATACGAAAGAGACCCAGTACTTC.

The chain links TRBV30 to TRBJ2-1, with TRBD2 matching 7 bases. The CDR3 is 16 residues long. CDR1 is GTSNPN, CDR2 SVGIG, per germline (reference sequence). J was trimmed by 4 bases and V by 3 bases; bases with no gene match: 12. CDR3 DNA: TGTGCCTGGAGACCCCAGGCGGGGGAGTATTACAATGAGCAGTTCTTC. It specifies CAWRPQAGEYYNEQFF. The variable domain in full, with the rest retrieved from reference TRBV30 and TRBJ2-1, is SQTIHQWPATLVQPVGSPLSLECTVEGTSNPNLYWYRQAAGRGLQLLFYSVGIGQISSEVPQNLSASRPQDRQFILSSKKLLLSDSGFYLCAWRPQAGEYYNEQFFGPGTRLTVL.

J is TRBJ1-1 and V is TRBV7-3; a weak D match, TRBD1 (5 bases). The germline V and J ends were trimmed by 5 bases and 4 bases, with 11 bases remaining between them. The CDR3 is made up of 13 amino acids. Germline V gene sequence: CDR1 SGHTA, CDR2 FQGTGA. The CDR3 reads CASSPTVLTEAFF. In DNA form, the CDR3 reads TGTGCCAGCAGCCCGACAGTTCTCACTGAAGCTTTCTTT.

For this clone: One end of the junction is discordant with germline, which a read error may explain. This chain joins TRBV10-3 and TRBJ2-7; 8 bases are a match to TRBD1. The germline CDR1 and CDR2 sequences are ENHRY and SYGVKD. The CDR3 totals 11 residues. The CDR3 is CAISDRDRTNF. In nucleotides, the CDR3 is TGTGCCATCAGTGATAGGGACAGGACAAACTTC.

In its sample, this clone was seen a few times. V is TRBV29-1 and J is TRBJ1-1, with D uncertain. Germline V lookup: CDR1 SQVTM, CDR2 ANQGSEA. V was cut by 5 bases and J by 5 bases, with 12 bases left in between. The CDR3 covers 12 residues. The CDR3 region is CSVSPSGTEAFF. CDR3 coding DNA: TGCAGCGTTAGTCCGTCGGGGACTGAAGCTTTCTTT.

This clone was detected only a few times. The DNA of the CDR3 is TGTGCCAGCTCACTCGCGACGGCAACTTACACTGAAGCTTTCTTT. Amino acids: CASSLATATYTEAFF. J is TRBJ1-1 and V is TRBV18, with D uncertain. The CDR3 length is 15 residues. Deletions cut 4 bases from V and 3 bases from J, with 15 bases between. In germline, CDR1 is KGHSH, CDR2 LQKENI.

This clone was seen a few times. V and J are TRBV5-1 and TRBJ1-1, with a possible D match to TRBD1 (5 bases). The length of the CDR3 is 15 residues. Looked up from germline, CDR1 is SGHRS and CDR2 is YFSETQ. Trimming took off 4 bases at V and 0 bases at J, with 13 bases between the two ends. CDR3 in DNA: TGCGCCAGCAGCAAAAAAACAGGACTGAACACTGAAGCTTTCTTT. This codes for CASSKKTGLNTEAFF.

J is TRBJ2-5 and V is TRBV9, with unresolved D. CDR3 length: 12 residues. Per germline, CDR1 SGDLS and CDR2 YYNGEE. Trimming removed 1 base at V and 7 bases at J, with 8 bases between. In DNA form, the CDR3 reads TGTGCCAGCAGCGTAACCACCGGGACCCAGTACTTC. Translation: CASSVTTGTQYF.

The rearrangement joins TRBV4-3 to TRBJ1-5; 7 bases map to TRBD1. The CDR3 is 15 residues long. The junction had 1 base not matched to a gene; V was cut back by 2 bases and J by 0 bases. CDR1 and CDR2 (germline): LGHNA, YSLEER. Here the CDR3 DNA reads TGCGCCAGCAGCCAAACAGGGGTTAGCAATCAGCCCCAGCATTTT. Its protein product is CASSQTGVSNQPQHF.

This sequence joins TRBV9 and TRBJ1-3; D unresolved. The V and J ends lost 4 bases and 7 bases respectively, with 15 bases between them. The CDR3 consists of 14 residues. In germline, CDR1 is SGDLS, CDR2 YYNGEE. The CDR3 DNA is TGTGCCAGCAGCCCATCGGCGACTGACAACACCATATATTTT. Translated: CASSPSATDNTIYF.

CDR3 sequence (DNA): TGTGCCACCGGAAGACTGGGTGACACTGAAGCTTTCTTT. Translation gives CATGRLGDTEAFF. V is TRBV7-9 and J is TRBJ1-1; D is undetermined. The CDR3 is 13 residues long. Germline-derived CDR1 and CDR2 are SEHNR and FQNEAQ (reference sequence). The V gene lost 10 bases and the J gene lost 3 bases, with 15 bases spanning the gap.

In this sample, this clone turned up a few times. J is TRBJ1-2 and V is TRBV30; D call uncertain. V dropped 3 bases and J dropped 8 bases, with 19 bases sitting between them. Germline CDR1 and CDR2: GTSNPN and SVGIG (reference sequence). The length of the CDR3 is 14 residues. The CDR3 here is CAWRGDPARRGYTF. CDR3 in DNA: TGTGCCTGGAGGGGTGACCCAGCTCGCAGGGGCTACACCTTC.

This clone appeared a few times. This chain links TRBV4-1 with TRBJ1-2; D remains unclear. This CDR3 is built from 15 residues. CDR1 and CDR2 from the germline V gene are MGHRA and YSYEKL. The ends were cut back, 0 bases at V and 4 bases at J, with 12 bases in the middle. The CDR3 bases are TGCGCCAGCAGCCAAGAGAACCTCATCGGCTATGGCTACACCTTC. The encoded protein is CASSQENLIGYGYTF.

The chain has TRBV7-2 and TRBJ2-4; weak D call: TRBD1 (5 bases). This CDR3 spans 12 amino acids. The V and J ends lost 3 bases and 6 bases respectively, with 6 bases between them. CDR1 is SGHTA and CDR2 is FQGNSA in the germline V gene. CDR3 sequence: CASSFRGNIQYF. The CDR3, as DNA: TGTGCCAGCAGCTTTAGGGGAAACATTCAGTACTTC.